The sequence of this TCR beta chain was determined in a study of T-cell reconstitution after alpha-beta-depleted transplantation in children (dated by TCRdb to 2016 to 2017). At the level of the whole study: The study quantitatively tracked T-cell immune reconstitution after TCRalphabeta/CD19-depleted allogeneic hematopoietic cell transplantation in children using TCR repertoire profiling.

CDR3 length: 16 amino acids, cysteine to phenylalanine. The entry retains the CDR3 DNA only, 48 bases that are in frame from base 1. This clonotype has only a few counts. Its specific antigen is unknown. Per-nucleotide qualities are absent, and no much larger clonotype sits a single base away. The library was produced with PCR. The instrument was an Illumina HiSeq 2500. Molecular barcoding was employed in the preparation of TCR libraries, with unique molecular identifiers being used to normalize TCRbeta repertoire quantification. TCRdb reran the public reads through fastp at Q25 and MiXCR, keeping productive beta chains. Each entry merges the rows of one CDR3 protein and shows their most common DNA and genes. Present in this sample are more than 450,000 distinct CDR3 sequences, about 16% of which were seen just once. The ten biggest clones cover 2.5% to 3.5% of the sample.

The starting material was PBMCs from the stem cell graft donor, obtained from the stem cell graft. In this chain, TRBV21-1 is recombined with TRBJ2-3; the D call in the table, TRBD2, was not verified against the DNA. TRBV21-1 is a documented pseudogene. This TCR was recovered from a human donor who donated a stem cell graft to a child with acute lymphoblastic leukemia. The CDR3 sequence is CASSKKRREYTDTQYF. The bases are TGTGCCAGCAGCAAAAAGCGGCGGGAGTACACAGATACGCAGTATTTT.